A selection of T cell receptor beta chains follows, all from one sample in a study of metastatic and nonmetastatic thyroid tumors. TCRdb reprocessed the PCR reads using MiXCR. The sample has 25,000 to 30,000 clones, 3.5% to 4.5% seen once; the top ten hold under 4%. Sequencing was done on a sample of blood. These receptors all stem from a male donor with papillary thyroid cancer or a benign thyroid nodule (not recorded which). Some clones in this sample may be carry-over from other donors' samples. Each CDR3 is given with its conserved first and last residue. Fields, in order: D gene, J gene, clone size, V gene, CDR3 DNA, CDR3 protein. D genes are given only for firm matches. Only part of the rows carry a size: once, few, many, or a class if the clone is expanded.

D: .; J: TRBJ1-6; size: few; V: TRBV6-2/TRBV6-3; DNA: TGTGCCAGCACCCACAGGGACTCACCCCTCCACTTT; CDR3: CASTHRDSPLHF
D: TRBD2; J: TRBJ2-7; size: few; V: TRBV11-2; DNA: TGTGCCAGCAGTAAAGCGGGAGTGTTTAGTAGGGGGGAGCAGTACTTC; CDR3: CASSKAGVFSRGEQYF
D: .; J: TRBJ1-1; size: many; V: TRBV7-9; DNA: TGTGCCAGCAGTAGCCAGGGGCCGAACACTGAAGCTTTCTTT; CDR3: CASSSQGPNTEAFF
D: TRBD1; J: TRBJ1-6; size: .; V: TRBV6-1; DNA: TGTGCCAGCAGTGAAACCCCGGACAGGGGGCCCGAAAATTCACCCCTCCACTTT; CDR3: CASSETPDRGPENSPLHF
D: .; J: TRBJ2-2; size: few; V: TRBV30; DNA: TGTGCCTGGAGCCCGGGACCCCCCGTTGAGCTGTTTTTT; CDR3: CAWSPGPPVELFF
D: .; J: TRBJ1-1; size: many; V: TRBV5-5; DNA: TGTGCCAGCAGCCCCCCCCCTGAAGCTTTCTTT; CDR3: CASSPPPEAFF
D: .; J: TRBJ1-1; size: .; V: TRBV11-1; DNA: TGTGCCAGCAGCTTAACCTCAGGGAACACTGAAGCTTTCTTT; CDR3: CASSLTSGNTEAFF
D: .; J: TRBJ2-1; size: many; V: TRBV27; DNA: TGTGCCAGCAGTTCCCTGGGTAGCAGCCAATCCAATGAGCAGTTCTTC; CDR3: CASSSLGSSQSNEQFF
D: TRBD2; J: TRBJ2-7; size: .; V: TRBV15; DNA: TGTGCCACCAGCAGGCCCGGGACTAGCAGTGAGCAGTACTTC; CDR3: CATSRPGTSSEQYF
D: .; J: TRBJ2-6; size: few; V: TRBV14; DNA: .; CDR3: CASSPWGTGANVLTF
D: .; J: TRBJ1-1; size: .; V: TRBV28; DNA: TGTGCCAGCAGTTCCCCCATGGAGGGGTTGGGAGCTTTCTTT; CDR3: CASSSPMEGLGAFF
D: TRBD1; J: TRBJ2-1; size: many; V: TRBV7-9; DNA: TGTGCCAGCGGCCTCGGGACAGGGGGTGTCCATGAGCAGTTCTTC; CDR3: CASGLGTGGVHEQFF
D: .; J: TRBJ1-3; size: few; V: TRBV19; DNA: TGTGCCAGTAATTCCCGGACAGCCGGAAACACAATATACTTT; CDR3: CASNSRTAGNTIYF
D: .; J: TRBJ2-7; size: few; V: TRBV6-1; DNA: TGTGCCAGCAGTGAACCGCCCCTCCGTAACGAGCAGTACTTC; CDR3: CASSEPPLRNEQYF
D: .; J: TRBJ2-2; size: .; V: TRBV6-1; DNA: TGTGCCAGCAGGGATAGGATTACCGGGGAGCTGTTTTTT; CDR3: CASRDRITGELFF
D: TRBD1; J: TRBJ2-7; size: medium-sized; V: TRBV7-2; DNA: TGTGCCAGCAGCTATTCGACAGGGGGAACCTACGAGCAGTACTTC; CDR3: CASSYSTGGTYEQYF
D: .; J: TRBJ1-1; size: many; V: TRBV5-1; DNA: TGCGCCAGCAGCCCGAACGGCCCGGGCACTGAAGCTTTCTTT; CDR3: CASSPNGPGTEAFF
D: TRBD1; J: TRBJ2-6; size: many; V: TRBV6-5; DNA: TGTGCCGGCAGTTACACCGGGACAGGGATCTCTGGGGCCAACGTCCTGACTTTC; CDR3: CAGSYTGTGISGANVLTF
D: TRBD2; J: TRBJ2-2; size: .; V: TRBV20-1; DNA: TGCAGTGCTCAGCGGACTAGCGGAAACACCGGGGAGCTGTTTTTT; CDR3: CSAQRTSGNTGELFF
D: .; J: TRBJ1-1; size: .; V: TRBV30; DNA: TGTGCCTGGAGTAAAAGACAGCCCTACACTGAAGCTTTCTTT; CDR3: CAWSKRQPYTEAFF
D: .; J: TRBJ2-6; size: many; V: TRBV11-2; DNA: TGTGCCAGCAGCTCTTACAGGGAGAACGTCCTGACTTTC; CDR3: CASSSYRENVLTF
D: .; J: TRBJ2-7; size: few; V: TRBV6-5; DNA: TGTGCCAGCAGTTACACCCTGGAGGGGGTTTACGAGCAGTACTTC; CDR3: CASSYTLEGVYEQYF
D: .; J: TRBJ1-2; size: .; V: TRBV6-1; DNA: TGTGCCAGTAGAGGGCTCGGGTATGGCTACACCTTC; CDR3: CASRGLGYGYTF
D: .; J: TRBJ1-1; size: many; V: TRBV2; DNA: TGTGCCAGCAGTGCCACAGGGTATACTGAAGCTTTCTTT; CDR3: CASSATGYTEAFF
D: .; J: TRBJ1-2; size: few; V: TRBV6-1; DNA: TGTGCCAGCAGTGAATTTCAGGTAGGAGGCTACACCTTC; CDR3: CASSEFQVGGYTF
D: .; J: TRBJ2-3; size: .; V: TRBV6-4; DNA: TGTGCCAGCATCCACGGGAGCTACCCTACAGATACGCAGTATTTT; CDR3: CASIHGSYPTDTQYF
D: .; J: TRBJ2-7; size: many; V: TRBV9; DNA: TGTGCCAGCAGCGGGACAGCCTCAAGCTCCTACGAGCAGTACTTC; CDR3: CASSGTASSSYEQYF
D: .; J: TRBJ2-3; size: .; V: TRBV27; DNA: TGTGCCAGCAGTTCCCGGACTTATTGGGATACGCAGTATTTT; CDR3: CASSSRTYWDTQYF
D: TRBD2; J: TRBJ2-3; size: few; V: TRBV12-3/TRBV12-4; DNA: TGTGCCAGCAGCTTTAGCGGGATTGACTCAGATACGCAGTATTTT; CDR3: CASSFSGIDSDTQYF